The rows below give T cell receptor beta chains drawn from one sample of a study of OX40 agonist ivuxolimab in advanced cancers. Sequencing was performed with immunoSEQ multiplex PCR; in TCRdb, only in-frame clones are kept and a portion is missing. The table lists 20,000 or so clones, just under 90% of them singletons. The specimen was CD4+ or CD8+ T cells sorted from blood, collected in a trial of the OX40 agonist ivuxolimab. These receptors came from an adult with an advanced solid tumor such as melanoma, head and neck, liver or kidney cancer. Both conserved end residues are part of each CDR3. A D gene is named only where the DNA matches it firmly. Some rows have no size entry. The others give once, few or many, or a class for an expanded clone.

clone_size	v_call	d_call	j_call	cdr3_nt	cdr3_aa
NA	TRBV4-1	NA	TRBJ1-1	TGCGCCAGCAGCCCAGGGACTCCAGGCGCTGAAGCTTTCTTT	CASSPGTPGAEAFF
NA	TRBV5-6	TRBD1	TRBJ2-7	TGTGCCAGCAAGGGACAGCGGTACGAGCAGTACTTC	CASKGQRYEQYF
NA	TRBV5-1	NA	TRBJ2-7	TGCGCCAGCAGCTTAGGCCAGGGAATAACCTACGAGCAGTACTTC	CASSLGQGITYEQYF
NA	TRBV27	TRBD2	TRBJ2-1	TGTGCCAGCAGTTTATCGAGGGAGCGGGGATGGGGCAATGAGCAGTTCTTC	CASSLSRERGWGNEQFF
NA	TRBV2	NA	TRBJ2-1	TGTGCCAGTTCCCAGGGGGGGCCGGGAGAGCAGTTCTTC	CASSQGGPGEQFF
NA	TRBV27	NA	TRBJ2-3	TGTGCCAGCAGTCCCCGCGCAGATACGCAGTATTTT	CASSPRADTQYF
NA	TRBV29-1	NA	TRBJ2-3	TGCAGCGTTGAAGGGGACAGCACAGATACGCAGTATTTT	CSVEGDSTDTQYF
NA	TRBV2	NA	TRBJ2-2	TGTGCCAGCAGTGAAGGGGATGGGGGAACCGGGGAGCTGTTTTTT	CASSEGDGGTGELFF
NA	TRBV11-2	NA	TRBJ1-4	TGTGCCAGCAGCCCCGCGGGGGCAACTAATGAAAAACTGTTTTTT	CASSPAGATNEKLFF
NA	TRBV15	NA	TRBJ1-6	TGTGCCACCAGCAGAGAGGTGGGAGGCAATTCACCCCTCCACTTT	CATSREVGGNSPLHF
NA	TRBV7-8	TRBD1	TRBJ1-1	TGTGCCAGCAGCCAGAGACAGGGGGGCCCCATGAACACTGAAGCTTTCTTT	CASSQRQGGPMNTEAFF
NA	TRBV15	NA	TRBJ2-7	TGTGCCACCAGCGGGCCCCGGGCTGCTACTTCCTACGAGCAGTACTTC	CATSGPRAATSYEQYF
NA	TRBV6-5	NA	TRBJ2-5	TGTGCCAGCAGCCCGATGGGAGAGACCCAGTACTTC	CASSPMGETQYF
NA	TRBV7-3	NA	TRBJ1-1	TGTGCCAGCAGCTTCGGGCTCCTTGGCACTGAAGCTTTCTTT	CASSFGLLGTEAFF
few	TRBV5-1	TRBD1	TRBJ1-2	TGCGCCAGCAGCCTCCTCCCTCCCCGCGACAGGGTTCAGTCTTACTACACCTTC	CASSLLPPRDRVQSYYTF
few	TRBV5-1	NA	TRBJ2-1	TGCGCCAGCAGCTTGCGGGGGCCTTTGAATGAGCAGTTCTTC	CASSLRGPLNEQFF
few	TRBV13	NA	TRBJ1-1	TGTGCCAGCAGCGCTCAGTCGGGTAGTGGGTTGAACACTGAAGCTTTCTTT	CASSAQSGSGLNTEAFF
NA	TRBV9	NA	TRBJ1-3	TGTGCCAGCAGCGTGGGCGTCGGCTCTGGAAACACCATATATTTT	CASSVGVGSGNTIYF
NA	TRBV7-9	NA	TRBJ1-5	TGTGCCAGCAGTGATCACAATCAGCCCCAGCATTTT	CASSDHNQPQHF
NA	TRBV5-4	NA	TRBJ2-1	TGTGCCAGCAGCAGGAGGGACAGCCCTTACAATGAGCAGTTCTTC	CASSRRDSPYNEQFF
NA	TRBV7-2	NA	TRBJ1-5	TGTGCCAGCAGCTTATTTGGAGACAGGAATTATCAGCCCCAGCATTTT	CASSLFGDRNYQPQHF
NA	TRBV7-8	TRBD1	TRBJ2-7	TGTGCCAGCAGCTTAGCGATAGGACAGGTCCTCAACGAGCAGTACTTC	CASSLAIGQVLNEQYF
NA	TRBV2	TRBD1	TRBJ2-5	TGTGCCAGCCGGGATTTGGGACAGCGCATATTGGAGACCCAGTACTTC	CASRDLGQRILETQYF
NA	TRBV9	TRBD2	TRBJ2-3	TGTGCCAGCAGCGTCGGGGGAGGGGTGGACACAGATACGCAGTATTTT	CASSVGGGVDTDTQYF
NA	TRBV27	NA	TRBJ2-1	TGTGCCAGCCTAGCCCGGAGCTCCTACAATGAGCAGTTCTTC	CASLARSSYNEQFF
once	TRBV29-1	NA	TRBJ2-7	TGCAGCGGCGGGACGGGAACCTACGAGCAGTACTTC	CSGGTGTYEQYF